This TCR beta chain was sequenced during a study of vaccination and CD4 T cells after COVID-19. About the research overall: Day 14 and days 161 to 241 post-vaccination were the sampling points for a few convalescent patients.

An Oncomine TCR Beta short-read assay was used to sequence the DNA from cultured CD4+ T cells. CD4+ T cells were cultured, and genomic DNA was extracted from them. TCRdb called the PCR reads again in MiXCR, with one record for every CDR3 protein. The data contain 15,000 or so distinct CDR3 sequences, approximately 54% of them seen just once; the ten biggest clones take up approximately 15%. The time point here: late sampling 161 to 241 days after vaccination in a few convalescent patients. As to treatment: roughly 10-day PBMC culture with coronavirus spike peptide pools or control peptides (ViraFEST assay). The V gene's germline CDR1 is SNHLY and CDR2 FYNNEI. Trimming cost V 5 bases and J 7 bases, with 12 bases left between them. CDR3 length: 13 residues. This clonotype was counted between two and nine times. Its antigen is unidentified.

The sample here was CD4+ T cells from blood, cultured in vitro, taken about 7 months after SARS-CoV-2 vaccination. This chain joins TRBV2 and TRBJ1-5, with a tentative D call TRBD1 (5 bases). The receptor comes from a human donor who had recovered from COVID-19. The CDR3 nucleotides read TGTGCCAGCAGTTGGGGGATAGGGCAGCCCCAGCATTTT. Encoded protein: CASSWGIGQPQHF.